Following are 13 T cell receptor beta chains from one sample sequenced in a study of radiation and T cells in renal cell carcinoma. Clones were read by immunoSEQ multiplex PCR, and TCRdb kept only the in-frame ones, dropping some. The sample contains 130,000 to 150,000 clones, 88% of which appear only once. Time point specified: baseline pretreatment blood. Specified treatment: 15 Gy SBRT to primary tumor, nephrectomy 4 weeks later. Specimen: blood, collected from a patient whose treatment included radiotherapy and nephrectomy. Source of these receptors: a woman in her seventies with renal cell carcinoma.

This clone was detected a few times. The chain combines TRBV29-1 with TRBJ1-1; D call uncertain. This CDR3 is built from 13 residues. Germline V gene lookup returns CDR1 SQVTM and CDR2 ANQGSEA. The V gene lost 5 bases and the J gene lost 0 bases, with 10 bases spanning the gap. The chain's CDR3 is CSVKQNMNTEAFF. In DNA, the CDR3 is TGCAGCGTTAAACAGAATATGAACACTGAAGCTTTCTTT.

A word on this clone: The same CDR3 can be traced to other DNA sequences in this sample. CDR3 loop: CASSVGGVNGELFF. The CDR3 nucleotides are TGTGCCAGCAGCGTAGGAGGAGTTAACGGGGAGCTGTTTTTT. The chain couples TRBV9 to TRBJ2-2; unclear D gene. The CDR3 is 14 residues long. V was clipped by 0 bases and J by 7 bases, with 10 bases between them. From germline, CDR1 is SGDLS and CDR2 YYNGEE.

This chain connects TRBV12-5 to TRBJ2-2, with 7 bases identical to TRBD1. The CDR3 runs 18 residues. Looked up from germline, CDR1 is LGHNT and CDR2 is FRNRAP. V was pared by 8 bases and J by 2 bases, with 17 bases of the junction left unmatched. Here the CDR3 reads CASKKGAGSTGNTGELFF. As DNA, the CDR3 is TGTGCTAGTAAAAAGGGGGCAGGGAGTACGGGCAACACCGGGGAGCTGTTTTTT.

The chain has TRBV9 and TRBJ1-1, with D possibly being TRBD1 (5 bases). Looked up from germline, CDR1 is SGDLS and CDR2 is YYNGEE. The germline V and J ends were trimmed by 4 bases and 1 base, with 11 bases remaining between them. This CDR3 has 14 amino acids. The CDR3 DNA sequence: TGTGCCAGCAGCTTTGGGACGGGGAACACTGAAGCTTTCTTT. Residues: CASSFGTGNTEAFF.

The J gene is TRBJ2-7, the V gene TRBV7-9, with D possibly being TRBD1 (5 bases). The CDR3 length is 17 residues. V shed 1 base and J shed 2 bases, with 18 bases lying between them. Germline V gene lookup returns CDR1 SEHNR and CDR2 FQNEAQ (reference sequence). The CDR3 DNA follows: TGTGCCAGCAGCTTAGTGCTCGCGCTACCAGGGACCTACGAGCAGTACTTC. It translates to CASSLVLALPGTYEQYF.

This chain joins TRBV5-6 and TRBJ2-7; TRBD1 aligns across 7 bases. Per the germline V gene, CDR1 is SGHDT and CDR2 is YYEEEE. The CDR3 has 15 amino acids. The junction had 8 bases not matched to a gene; V was cut back by 2 bases and J by 3 bases. As DNA, the CDR3 is TGTGCCAGCAGCTTACGGCCGGGACAGTTCTACGAGCAGTACTTC. Its protein product is CASSLRPGQFYEQYF.

V and J are TRBV5-6 and TRBJ2-1; 8 nucleotides agree with TRBD1. CDR1 is SGHDT, CDR2 YYEEEE, per germline. V gave up 0 bases and J gave up 5 bases; unmatched junction bases: 4. The CDR3 covers 15 residues. The CDR3 protein is CASSLGDRGHNEQFF. In DNA, the CDR3 is TGTGCCAGCAGCTTGGGAGACAGGGGTCACAATGAGCAGTTCTTC.

The rearrangement joins TRBV4-1 to TRBJ2-7, with TRBD2 identical over 7 bases. This CDR3 contains 15 residues. The V segment lost 1 base and the J segment 5 bases; nucleotides outside the gene matches: 8. CDR1 and CDR2 (germline): MGHRA, YSYEKL. CDR3 protein: CASSQVRGETHEQYF. The CDR3 bases are TGCGCCAGCAGCCAAGTACGGGGGGAAACCCACGAGCAGTACTTC.

The CDR3 nucleotides are TGCAGCGCTCAGGGGTCCAATCAGCCCCAGCATTTT. Amino acid sequence: CSAQGSNQPQHF. V and J are TRBV29-1 and TRBJ1-5; possible D gene TRBD1, 6 bases. The V end was cut by 7 bases, the J end by 3 bases, with 10 bases between. Germline values: CDR1 SQVTM, CDR2 ANQGSEA. The CDR3 extends over 12 amino acids.

This chain uses TRBV30 with TRBJ1-6; 10 bases map to TRBD1. V lost 1 base and J lost 10; bases outside the gene matches: 4. The CDR3 spans 14 residues. Germline V lookup: CDR1 GTSNPN, CDR2 SVGIG (reference sequence). Written as DNA, the CDR3 is TGTGCCTGGAGTGCCCGGGACAGGGGATCACCCCTCCACTTT. Translation gives CAWSARDRGSPLHF.

This chain links TRBV19 with TRBJ2-3; weak D call: TRBD1 (6 bases). Trimming stripped 5 bases from V and 2 bases from J, with 11 bases between. Germline values: CDR1 LNHDA, CDR2 SQIVND (reference sequence). The CDR3 has 14 residues. This CDR3 reads CASSQGGNTDTQYF. In nucleotides, the CDR3 is TGTGCCAGTAGTCAAGGGGGAAACACAGATACGCAGTATTTT.

The chain joins TRBV28 to TRBJ2-3, with 10 bases that match TRBD2. The V and J ends lost 3 bases and 6 bases, in that order; junction bases with no gene match: 12. Germline assignment: CDR1 MDHEN and CDR2 SYDVKM. The CDR3 runs to 17 residues. The CDR3 DNA sequence: TGTGCCAGCAGTTTCCTTGGGCTAGCGGGGGTTCAGGATACGCAGTATTTT. This encodes CASSFLGLAGVQDTQYF.

The J gene is TRBJ1-1, the V gene TRBV15; unclear D gene. The CDR3 length is 14 residues. The germline V and J ends were trimmed by 5 bases and 4 bases, with 14 bases remaining between them. Germline V gene sequence: CDR1 LNHNV, CDR2 YYDKDF (reference sequence). CDR3 region: CATSLRTPGTEAFF. In nucleotides, the CDR3 is TGTGCCACCAGCCTCCGGACCCCGGGCACTGAAGCTTTCTTT.